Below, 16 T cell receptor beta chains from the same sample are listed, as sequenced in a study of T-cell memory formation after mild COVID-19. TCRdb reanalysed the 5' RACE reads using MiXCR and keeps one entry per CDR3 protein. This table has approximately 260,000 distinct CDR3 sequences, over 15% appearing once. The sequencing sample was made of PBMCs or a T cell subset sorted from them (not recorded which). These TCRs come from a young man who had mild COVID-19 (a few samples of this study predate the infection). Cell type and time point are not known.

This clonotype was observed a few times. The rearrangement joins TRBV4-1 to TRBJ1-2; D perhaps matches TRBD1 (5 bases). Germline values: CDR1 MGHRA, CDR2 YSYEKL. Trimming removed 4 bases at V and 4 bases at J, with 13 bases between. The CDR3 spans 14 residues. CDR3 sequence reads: CASSPDDSVYGYTF. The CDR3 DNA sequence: TGCGCCAGCAGCCCAGACGACAGCGTCTATGGCTACACCTTC.

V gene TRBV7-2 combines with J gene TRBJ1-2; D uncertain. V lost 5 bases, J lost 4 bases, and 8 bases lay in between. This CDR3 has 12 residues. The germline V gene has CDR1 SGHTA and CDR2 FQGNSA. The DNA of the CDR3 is TGTGCCAGCAGCGCCGGCGCCTATGGCTACACCTTC. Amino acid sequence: CASSAGAYGYTF.

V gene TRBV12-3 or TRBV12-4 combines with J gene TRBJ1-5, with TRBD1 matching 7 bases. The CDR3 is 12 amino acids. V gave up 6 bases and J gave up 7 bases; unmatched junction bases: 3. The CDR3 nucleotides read TGTGCCAGCAGCGACAGGGTCCAGCCCCAGCATTTT. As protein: CASSDRVQPQHF.

The CDR3 protein is CASSIGTDSNQPQHF. The CDR3, as DNA: TGTGCCAGCAGCATCGGGACGGACAGCAATCAGCCCCAGCATTTT. This chain connects TRBV7-9 to TRBJ1-5; D possibly corresponds to TRBD1 (5 bases). The V and J ends lost 5 bases and 1 base respectively, with 12 bases between them. Germline-derived CDR1 and CDR2 are SEHNR and FQNEAQ (reference sequence). The CDR3 sequence is 15 residues long.

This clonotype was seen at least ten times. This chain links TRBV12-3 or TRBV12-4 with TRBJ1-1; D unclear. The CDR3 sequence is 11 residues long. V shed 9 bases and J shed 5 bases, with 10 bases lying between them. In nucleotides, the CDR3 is TGTGCCAGTACACCTAGGACTGAAGCTTTCTTT. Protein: CASTPRTEAFF.

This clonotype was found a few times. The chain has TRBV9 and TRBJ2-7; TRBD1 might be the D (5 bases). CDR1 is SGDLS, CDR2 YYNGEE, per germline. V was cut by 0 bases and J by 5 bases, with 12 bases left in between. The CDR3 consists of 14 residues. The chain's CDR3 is CASSVAGSPDEQYF. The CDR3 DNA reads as TGTGCCAGCAGCGTAGCAGGGTCACCGGACGAGCAGTACTTC.

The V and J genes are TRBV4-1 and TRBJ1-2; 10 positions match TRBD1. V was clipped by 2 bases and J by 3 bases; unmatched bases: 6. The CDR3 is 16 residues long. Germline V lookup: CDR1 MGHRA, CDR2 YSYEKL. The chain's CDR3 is CASSQSPGQGYYGYTF. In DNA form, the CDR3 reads TGCGCCAGCAGCCAAAGTCCGGGACAGGGGTACTATGGCTACACCTTC.

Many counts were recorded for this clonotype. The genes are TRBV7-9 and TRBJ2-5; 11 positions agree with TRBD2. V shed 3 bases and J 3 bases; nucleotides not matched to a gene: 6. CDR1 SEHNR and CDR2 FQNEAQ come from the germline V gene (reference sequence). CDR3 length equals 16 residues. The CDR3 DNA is TGTGCCAGCAGCTTCGGAACTAGCGGGGGAGAAGAGACCCAGTACTTC. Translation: CASSFGTSGGEETQYF.

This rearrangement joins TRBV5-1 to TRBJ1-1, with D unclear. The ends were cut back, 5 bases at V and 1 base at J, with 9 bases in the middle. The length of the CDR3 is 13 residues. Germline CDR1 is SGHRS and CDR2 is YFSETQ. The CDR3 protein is CASSPDGNTEAFF. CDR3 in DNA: TGCGCCAGCAGTCCGGACGGGAACACTGAAGCTTTCTTT.

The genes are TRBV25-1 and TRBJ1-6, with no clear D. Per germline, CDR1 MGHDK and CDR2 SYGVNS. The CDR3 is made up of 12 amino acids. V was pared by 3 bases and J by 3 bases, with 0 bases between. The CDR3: CASSDYNSPLHF. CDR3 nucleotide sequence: TGTGCCAGCAGTGACTATAATTCACCCCTCCACTTT.

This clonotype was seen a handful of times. The chain's CDR3 is CSATATTYNEQFF. CDR3 DNA sequence: TGCAGCGCGACAGCTACTACCTACAATGAGCAGTTCTTC. The chain has TRBV20-1 and TRBJ2-1, with TRBD1 as a possible D gene (5 bases). Germline values: CDR1 DFQATT, CDR2 SNEGSKA (reference sequence). The CDR3 length is 13 residues.

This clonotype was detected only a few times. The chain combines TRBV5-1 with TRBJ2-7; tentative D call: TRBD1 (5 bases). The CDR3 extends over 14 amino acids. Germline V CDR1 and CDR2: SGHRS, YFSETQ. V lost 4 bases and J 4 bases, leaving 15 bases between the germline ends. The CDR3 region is CASSADSISYEQYF. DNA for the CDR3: TGCGCCAGCAGCGCAGACAGTATTTCATACGAGCAGTACTTC.

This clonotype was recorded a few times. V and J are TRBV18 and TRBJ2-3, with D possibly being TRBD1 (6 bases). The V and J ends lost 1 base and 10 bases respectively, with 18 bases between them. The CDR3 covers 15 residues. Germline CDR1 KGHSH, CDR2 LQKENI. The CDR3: CASSPRGPVAMAQYF. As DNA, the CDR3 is TGTGCCAGCTCACCACGGGGGCCAGTCGCTATGGCGCAGTATTTT.

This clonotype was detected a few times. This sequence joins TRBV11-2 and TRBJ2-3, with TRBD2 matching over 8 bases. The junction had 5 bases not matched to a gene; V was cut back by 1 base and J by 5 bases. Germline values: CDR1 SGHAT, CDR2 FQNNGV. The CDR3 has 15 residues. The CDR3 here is CASSLVGGGRDTQYF. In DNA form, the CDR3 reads TGTGCCAGCAGCTTAGTCGGGGGGGGCAGAGATACGCAGTATTTT.

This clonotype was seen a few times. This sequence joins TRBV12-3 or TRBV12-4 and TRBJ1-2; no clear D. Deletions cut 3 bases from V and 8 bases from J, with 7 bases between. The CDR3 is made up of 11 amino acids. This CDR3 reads CASSLNSGYTF. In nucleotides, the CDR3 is TGTGCCAGCAGTTTGAATTCGGGCTACACCTTC.

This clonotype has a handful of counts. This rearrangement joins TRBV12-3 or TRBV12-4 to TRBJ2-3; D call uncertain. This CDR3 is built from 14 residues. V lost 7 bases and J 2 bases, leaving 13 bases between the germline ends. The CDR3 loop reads CASTSSAATDTQYF. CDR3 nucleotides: TGTGCCAGCACCTCATCGGCTGCCACAGATACGCAGTATTTT.